This passage covers 31 T cell receptor beta chains from one sample sequenced in a study of somatic mutations in cytotoxic T cells in rheumatoid arthritis (dated by TCRdb to 2016 to 2017). The library was generated by the immunoSEQ multiplex PCR assay. TCRdb stores this immuneACCESS table with in-frame sequences only. Part of the clones is absent; in the studies checked, under half of the shortfall reflects unresolved V genes, and no reason is known for the rest. This sample comprises over 10,000 clones, 80% to 85% of them detected only once. The ten largest clonotypes hold approximately 15% of the sample. Sequencing input: CD8+ T cells sorted from blood. The receptors were sampled from a woman in her sixties or seventies in good health.

Relative to its sample, this clone is medium-sized. The rearrangement joins TRBV6-4 to TRBJ2-3; no reliable D call. V lost 5 bases and J lost 0, with 9 bases in between. The germline V gene has CDR1 MRHNA and CDR2 SNTAGT. The length of the CDR3 is 14 residues. The CDR3 region has the DNA TGTGCCAGCAGTCCTGAGGATAGCACAGATACGCAGTATTTT. Protein product: CASSPEDSTDTQYF.

This chain uses TRBV5-1 with TRBJ1-6; 7 nucleotides agree with TRBD1. V was clipped by 1 base and J by 8 bases; unmatched bases: 9. Germline V gene sequence: CDR1 SGHRS, CDR2 YFSETQ. The CDR3 is 16 amino acids. CDR3 residues: CASSLTGEAKDSPLHF. The CDR3 DNA reads TGCGCCAGCAGCTTGACAGGGGAGGCGAAAGATTCACCCCTCCACTTT.

Comments on this clone: One end of the junction does not line up with germline, which may come from a read error. V is TRBV5-6 and J is TRBJ2-1; D might be TRBD1 (6 bases). The CDR3 is made up of 13 amino acids. Per the germline V gene, CDR1 is SGHDT and CDR2 is YYEEEE. The CDR3 nucleotides read TGTGCCAGCAGCGGCCTGGGGGCCAACCTGGCCATCTTC. This gives the protein CASSGLGANLAIF.

This clone was counted a single time. The chain uses TRBV28 and TRBJ2-5; a weak D match, TRBD2 (6 bases). Trimming pared 3 bases from V and 5 bases from J, leaving 13 bases between. In germline, CDR1 is MDHEN, CDR2 SYDVKM. This CDR3 has 14 amino acids. The CDR3 nucleotides are TGTGCCAGCAGTTTGGAAGTGGGAGGTGAGACCCAGTACTTC. Translation: CASSLEVGGETQYF.

The chain combines TRBV9 with TRBJ2-1, with D tentatively TRBD2 (6 bases). Germline values: CDR1 SGDLS, CDR2 YYNGEE. This CDR3 contains 14 residues. The V end was cut by 0 bases, the J end by 4 bases, with 8 bases between. For the CDR3, the DNA is TGTGCCAGCAGCGTAGGGGGACTTTACAATGAGCAGTTCTTC. Encoded protein: CASSVGGLYNEQFF. The variable domain in full, with the rest retrieved from reference TRBV9 and TRBJ2-1, is DSGVTQTPKHLITATGQRVTLRCSPRSGDLSVYWYQQSLDQGLQFLIQYYNGEERAKGNILERFSAQQFPDLHSELNLSSLELGDSALYFCASSVGGLYNEQFFGPGTRLTVL.

The rearrangement joins TRBV7-6 to TRBJ2-7; possibly TRBD1 for D (5 bases). Trimming left V 4 bases short and J 5 bases short, with 15 bases between. CDR3 length: 14 residues. Per germline, CDR1 SGHVS and CDR2 FNYEAQ. CDR3 bases: TGTGCCAGCAGCTCCGACAGTGCGCTAGACGAGCAGTACTTC. Translation: CASSSDSALDEQYF. The full variable domain, in which reference TRBV7-6 and TRBJ2-7 provide the parts outside the CDR3, is GAGVSQSPRYKVTKRGQDVALRCDPISGHVSLYWYRQALGQGPEFLTYFNYEAQQDKSGLPNDRFSAERPEGSISTLTIQRTEQRDSAMYRCASSSDSALDEQYFGPGTRLTVT.

The V call is TRBV9, the J call TRBJ1-2; D possibly corresponds to TRBD1 (5 bases). Germline V CDR1 and CDR2: SGDLS, YYNGEE. This CDR3 contains 13 residues. V was cut by 3 bases and J by 8 bases, with 14 bases left in between. The CDR3 loop is CASSAAGMRGYTF. CDR3 sequence (DNA): TGTGCCAGCAGCGCAGCAGGGATGCGGGGCTACACCTTC.

The chain employs TRBV7-9 and TRBJ1-2; 12 bases are a match to TRBD1. The CDR3 totals 15 residues. J was trimmed by 4 bases and V by 5 bases; bases with no gene match: 5. Germline values: CDR1 SEHNR, CDR2 FQNEAQ (reference sequence). CDR3: CASSPGTGGTYGYTF. Here the CDR3 DNA reads TGTGCCAGCAGCCCAGGGACAGGGGGCACCTATGGCTACACCTTC.

The chain employs TRBV5-1 and TRBJ1-5; D remains unclear. Trimming removed 2 bases from V and 4 bases from J, with 10 bases in between. CDR1 and CDR2 from the germline V gene are SGHRS and YFSETQ. CDR3 length equals 14 residues. In DNA form, the CDR3 reads TGCGCCAGCAGCTTCCCCCTGCGGAATCAGCCCCAGCATTTT. This sequence encodes CASSFPLRNQPQHF. Using reference TRBV5-1 and TRBJ1-5 for the parts outside the CDR3, the full variable domain is KAGVTQTPRYLIKTRGQQVTLSCSPISGHRSVSWYQQTPGQGLQFLFEYFSETQRNKGNFPGRFSGRQFSNSRSEMNVSTLELGDSALYLCASSFPLRNQPQHFGDGTRLSIL.

The gene calls are TRBV21-1 and TRBJ2-4; the table's D call TRBD2 went unverified against the DNA. TRBV21-1 is a recognized pseudogene. The CDR3 has 13 residues. CDR3 in amino acids: CATHGETLNIQYF. In DNA form, the CDR3 reads TGTGCCACGCACGGGGAAACTTTAAACATTCAGTACTTC.

The chain has TRBV27 and TRBJ2-1; 10 bases are a match to TRBD1. The CDR3 runs 16 residues. Germline V gene sequence: CDR1 MNHEY, CDR2 SMNVEV (reference sequence). The V gene end was trimmed by 7 bases and the J gene end by 0 bases; junction bases not matched to a gene: 6. This chain's CDR3 is CASTHWTGGSYNEQFF. The CDR3 DNA follows: TGTGCCAGCACCCACTGGACAGGGGGCTCCTACAATGAGCAGTTCTTC.

The chain employs TRBV25-1 and TRBJ1-6; the D gene is possibly TRBD1 (6 bases). The CDR3 contains 14 residues. V was trimmed by 4 bases and J by 7 bases, leaving 11 bases between them. Germline values: CDR1 MGHDK, CDR2 SYGVNS. DNA for the CDR3: TGTGCCAGCAGTGCCCTAACAGGGAATTCACCCCTCCACTTT. It is translated as CASSALTGNSPLHF.

This chain links TRBV9 with TRBJ2-1, with TRBD2 as a possible D gene (6 bases). V was cut by 0 bases and J by 6 bases, with 13 bases left in between. CDR1 and CDR2 from the germline V gene are SGDLS and YYNGEE. This CDR3 is built from 15 residues. The CDR3 DNA follows: TGTGCCAGCAGCGTAGGTGTTAGCGGATTCAATGAGCAGTTCTTC. Its protein product is CASSVGVSGFNEQFF.

This clone occurred once. Other nucleotide sequences in the sample specify the same CDR3. This chain connects TRBV28 to TRBJ2-6, with 7 bases lining up with TRBD2. The CDR3 contains 17 residues. V shed 2 bases, J shed 4 bases, and the junction held 8 bases outside the gene matches. Germline V gene sequence: CDR1 MDHEN, CDR2 SYDVKM. CDR3 sequence reads: CASSLGGGGDGANVLTF. CDR3 nucleotide sequence: TGTGCCAGCAGTTTAGGGGGGGGAGGGGACGGGGCCAACGTCCTGACTTTC.

The V and J genes are TRBV28 and TRBJ1-2, with D maybe TRBD1 (6 bases). The CDR3 has 14 residues. Between the trimmed V and J ends, which lost 5 bases and 6 bases, there was a span of 16 bases. The germline CDR1 and CDR2 sequences are MDHEN and SYDVKM. In nucleotides, the CDR3 is TGTGCCAGCAGTCCTCAGGACAGTCGAAATGGCTACACCTTC. Protein product: CASSPQDSRNGYTF.

The gene calls are TRBV19 and TRBJ1-5; possibly TRBD1 for D (5 bases). The CDR3 extends over 14 amino acids. Germline V gene sequence: CDR1 LNHDA, CDR2 SQIVND (reference sequence). Trimming removed 6 bases at V and 0 bases at J, with 9 bases between. The CDR3: CASRDIDSNQPQHF. The CDR3 DNA reads as TGTGCCAGTAGGGACATAGATAGCAATCAGCCCCAGCATTTT.

The sample holds a few counts of this clone. The rearrangement links TRBV9 to TRBJ2-1; maybe TRBD2 (6 bases). Germline CDR1 SGDLS, CDR2 YYNGEE. V shed 0 bases and J shed 3 bases, with 10 bases lying between them. The CDR3 is 15 amino acids. The CDR3 DNA sequence: TGTGCCAGCAGCGTAGAAGGACTAAACTACAATGAGCAGTTCTTC. Residues: CASSVEGLNYNEQFF.

The CDR3 sequence: CASSVGGQGVGEQFF. Here the CDR3 DNA reads TGTGCCAGCAGCGTAGGGGGACAGGGGGTTGGGGAGCAGTTCTTC. The rearrangement links TRBV9 to TRBJ2-1; 11 bases align to TRBD1. The germline gives CDR1 SGDLS, CDR2 YYNGEE. V dropped 0 bases and J dropped 10; count of bases not matched to a gene: 6. This CDR3 is built from 15 residues.

The rearrangement links TRBV28 to TRBJ2-1; maybe TRBD2 (5 bases). CDR1 and CDR2 from the germline V gene are MDHEN and SYDVKM. Trimming took 1 base from V and 0 from J, leaving 10 bases between them. The CDR3 has 16 amino acids. CDR3 residues: CASSLFPGSSYNEQFF. CDR3 DNA: TGTGCCAGCAGTTTATTTCCGGGGAGCTCCTACAATGAGCAGTTCTTC.

CDR3 sequence (DNA): TGTGCCACCAGCAGTATCAGGGGTGGCTACAATGAGCAGTTCTTC. Amino acids: CATSSIRGGYNEQFF. The chain combines TRBV15 with TRBJ2-1, with TRBD1 as a possible D gene (6 bases). Trimming stripped 3 bases from V and 3 bases from J, with 12 bases between. There are 15 residues in the CDR3. Germline CDR1 and CDR2: LNHNV and YYDKDF (reference sequence).

The gene calls are TRBV27 and TRBJ2-7, with TRBD2 matching over 9 bases. This CDR3 spans 14 amino acids. V shed 5 bases and J 2 bases; nucleotides not matched to a gene: 4. The germline V gene encodes CDR1 MNHEY and CDR2 SMNVEV (reference sequence). CDR3 DNA sequence: TGTGCCAGCAGTACAGCGGGGGGACCCTACGAGCAGTACTTC. This translates into CASSTAGGPYEQYF.

V gene TRBV28 combines with J gene TRBJ2-5; 8 bases are a match to TRBD1. CDR1 and CDR2 (germline): MDHEN, SYDVKM. This CDR3 spans 16 amino acids. J was trimmed by 1 base and V by 6 bases; bases with no gene match: 10. This CDR3 is CASRAVDRGIQETQYF. CDR3 DNA sequence: TGTGCCAGCAGGGCCGTTGACAGGGGAATCCAAGAGACCCAGTACTTC. The whole variable domain, remainder taken from reference TRBV28 and TRBJ2-5, is DVKVTQSSRYLVKRTGEKVFLECVQDMDHENMFWYRQDPGLGLRLIYFSYDVKMKEKGDIPEGYSVSREKKERFSLILESASTNQTSMYLCASRAVDRGIQETQYFGPGTRLLVL.

This chain uses TRBV7-9 with TRBJ1-1; tentative D call: TRBD1 (6 bases). Germline V lookup: CDR1 SEHNR, CDR2 FQNEAQ (reference sequence). CDR3 size: 17 residues. V shed 1 base and J shed 0 bases, with 15 bases lying between them. In DNA, the CDR3 is TGTGCCAGCAGCTTAGTCGGAGGGGGGGCAATGAACACTGAAGCTTTCTTT. Protein: CASSLVGGGAMNTEAFF.

The genes are TRBV30 and TRBJ2-7, with 8 bases that match TRBD1. Germline V lookup: CDR1 GTSNPN, CDR2 SVGIG (reference sequence). This CDR3 is 14 amino acids long. V lost 5 bases, J lost 4 bases, and 10 bases stayed unmatched. The CDR3 here is CAWDRGARGYEQYF. The DNA for the CDR3 is TGTGCCTGGGACAGGGGCGCCAGAGGGTACGAGCAGTACTTC. The variable domain in full, with the rest retrieved from reference TRBV30 and TRBJ2-7, is SQTIHQWPATLVQPVGSPLSLECTVEGTSNPNLYWYRQAAGRGLQLLFYSVGIGQISSEVPQNLSASRPQDRQFILSSKKLLLSDSGFYLCAWDRGARGYEQYFGPGTRLTVT.

V gene TRBV11-3 combines with J gene TRBJ2-1; 11 bases match TRBD2. This CDR3 spans 17 amino acids. Germline CDR1 reads SGHNT; CDR2 reads YENEEA. V was clipped by 3 bases and J by 9 bases; unmatched bases: 13. This CDR3 is CASSLENSGGAPAEQFF. The CDR3 coding sequence is TGTGCCAGCAGCTTGGAGAATAGCGGGGGGGCCCCGGCTGAGCAGTTCTTC.

V and J are TRBV6-5 and TRBJ1-5; the D is unclear. The CDR3 is 13 residues long. V shed 0 bases and J shed 7 bases, with 7 bases lying between them. CDR1 MNHEY and CDR2 SVGAGI come from the germline V gene. CDR3 sequence reads: CASSYSLMQPQHF. In DNA form, the CDR3 reads TGTGCCAGCAGTTACTCCCTTATGCAGCCCCAGCATTTT.

This clone was picked up one time. This chain connects TRBV13 to TRBJ2-3; 8 bases are a match to TRBD2. The CDR3 length is 13 residues. Losses at the gene ends were 0 bases for V and 9 bases for J; bases not matched to a gene: 2. Germline V gene data show CDR1 as PRHDT and CDR2 as FYEKMQ (reference sequence). CDR3 region: CASSLGRGGTQYF. CDR3 DNA sequence: TGTGCCAGCAGCTTAGGCCGGGGGGGAACGCAGTATTTT.

This clone was recorded a few times. The genes are TRBV11-2 and TRBJ2-1, with D perhaps TRBD2 (6 bases). Germline-derived CDR1 and CDR2 are SGHAT and FQNNGV. The CDR3 length is 15 residues. V shed 2 bases and J shed 7 bases, with 15 bases lying between them. CDR3 residues: CASSLLGGAANEQFF. The CDR3 nucleotides are TGTGCCAGCAGCTTATTGGGAGGCGCGGCGAATGAGCAGTTCTTC.

V gene TRBV10-3 combines with J gene TRBJ2-7; 10 nucleotides line up with TRBD1. J was trimmed by 6 bases and V by 8 bases; bases with no gene match: 4. Germline V gives CDR1 ENHRY, CDR2 SYGVKD. The CDR3 runs to 12 residues. The CDR3 region is CAIGGTGVEQYF. DNA of the CDR3: TGTGCCATCGGCGGGACAGGGGTCGAGCAGTACTTC.

The rearrangement joins TRBV27 to TRBJ2-2; 8 nucleotides line up with TRBD1. The CDR3 runs 15 residues. Losses at the gene ends were 8 bases for V and 2 bases for J; bases not matched to a gene: 7. The V gene's germline CDR1 is MNHEY and CDR2 SMNVEV (reference sequence). The CDR3 protein is CASVQGGPNTGELFF. CDR3 bases: TGTGCCAGCGTACAGGGGGGCCCCAACACCGGGGAGCTGTTTTTT.

V is TRBV6-4 and J is TRBJ1-4; 7 bases line up with TRBD1. Trimming at V came to 7 bases and at J to 3 bases, leaving 8 bases not matched to a gene. CDR3 length: 15 amino acids. CDR1 MRHNA and CDR2 SNTAGT come from the germline V gene. The DNA for the CDR3 is TGTGCCAGCAAAGTAACAGGGGCGGCTAATGAAAAACTGTTTTTT. Translation: CASKVTGAANEKLFF.